These 17 T cell receptor beta chains were all obtained from the same sample, sequenced in a study of CD8 T cells in Susac syndrome. RNA, at roughly 0.45 to 1 ug, was reverse transcribed with random hexamers. TCRdb re-called the immunoSEQ multiplex PCR reads with MiXCR, one entry per CDR3 protein. The repertoire consists of 95,000 to 150,000 distinct CDR3 sequences, with 96% occurring once and the leading ten covering about 0.13%. Sequenced sample: CD4+ T cells from PBMCs. The source is a human donor with Susac syndrome.

The chain joins TRBV7-9 to TRBJ2-3; TRBD1 aligns across 8 bases. This CDR3 comprises 15 residues. The ends lost 5 bases at V and 3 bases at J; junction bases unmatched: 7. Germline-derived CDR1 and CDR2 are SEHNR and FQNEAQ (reference sequence). The CDR3 DNA reads as TGTGCCAGCAGCATCTCCAGGGGGCTGACAGATACGCAGTATTTT. It codes for CASSISRGLTDTQYF.

V and J are TRBV5-6 and TRBJ2-1; perhaps TRBD1 as D (5 bases). Germline CDR1 is SGHDT and CDR2 is YYEEEE. With 7 bases removed from V and 4 bases from J, the gap between germline ends came to 21 bases. The CDR3 is 16 amino acids. CDR3: CASWSTGFKGYNEQFF. The CDR3 DNA reads as TGTGCCAGCTGGTCAACAGGTTTTAAGGGATACAATGAGCAGTTCTTC.

In DNA, the CDR3 is TGTGCCAGCAGCCCGGGGACTAGCGGGAGGGGGCAGTTCTTC. It specifies CASSPGTSGRGQFF. This chain uses TRBV7-3 with TRBJ2-1, with 16 nucleotides matching TRBD2. Germline CDR1 reads SGHTA; CDR2 reads FQGTGA. The V segment lost 5 bases and the J segment 12 bases; nucleotides outside the gene matches: 4. This CDR3 has 14 residues.

The chain recombines TRBV5-1 with TRBJ2-7; 12 nucleotides align to TRBD2. The germline V gene has CDR1 SGHRS and CDR2 YFSETQ. This CDR3 spans 14 amino acids. The J segment lost 3 bases and the V segment lost 7 bases, leaving 5 bases of the junction unmatched. The chain's CDR3 is CASGRLAGDYEQYF. In DNA form, the CDR3 reads TGCGCCAGCGGTCGACTAGCGGGGGACTACGAGCAGTACTTC.

The chain employs TRBV20-1 and TRBJ1-2; 7 bases map to TRBD1. The CDR3 loop spans 13 amino acids. Germline V gives CDR1 DFQATT, CDR2 SNEGSKA (reference sequence). V lost 1 base, J lost 8 bases, and 7 bases stayed unmatched. CDR3 loop: CSARGDSRYGYTF. As DNA, the CDR3 is TGCAGTGCTAGAGGGGACAGTCGGTACGGCTACACCTTC.

V gene TRBV30 combines with J gene TRBJ2-1, with D maybe TRBD2 (5 bases). Trimming stripped 2 bases from V and 6 bases from J, with 17 bases between. Looked up from germline, CDR1 is GTSNPN and CDR2 is SVGIG (reference sequence). The CDR3 spans 15 residues. The CDR3 protein is CAWSRTGLGGNEQFF. The CDR3 DNA sequence: TGTGCCTGGAGTAGAACGGGATTGGGTGGCAATGAGCAGTTCTTC.

CDR3 sequence: CSAQGATDTQYF. CDR3 bases: TGCAGTGCGCAGGGGGCCACAGATACGCAGTATTTT. The chain joins TRBV20-1 to TRBJ2-3, with 8 positions matching TRBD1. Germline CDR1 and CDR2: DFQATT and SNEGSKA (reference sequence). The CDR3 has 12 residues. Trimming cost V 6 bases and J 2 bases; bases outside gene matches: 1.

This chain connects TRBV28 to TRBJ1-1; 8 bases match TRBD1. J was trimmed by 4 bases and V by 8 bases; bases with no gene match: 6. This CDR3 is 13 amino acids long. The germline gives CDR1 MDHEN, CDR2 SYDVKM. CDR3 sequence (DNA): TGTGCCAGCCTACAGGGGGGCAGCACTGAAGCTTTCTTT. Amino acids: CASLQGGSTEAFF.

The chain employs TRBV7-9 and TRBJ1-2, with D possibly matching TRBD1 (6 bases). Germline CDR1 and CDR2: SEHNR and FQNEAQ (reference sequence). The CDR3 is 14 residues long. Trimming shortened V by 4 bases and J by 7 bases, and 16 bases separated the two germline ends. DNA of the CDR3: TGTGCCAGCAGCTCAGAAACAGGGTTGCGTGGCTACACCTTC. It is translated as CASSSETGLRGYTF.

This chain connects TRBV6-6 to TRBJ1-5; D is uncertain. This CDR3 spans 14 amino acids. Germline V gives CDR1 MNHNY, CDR2 SVGAGI (reference sequence). V lost 6 bases, J lost 0 bases, and 9 bases lay in between. CDR3 residues: CASRSPNSNQPQHF. The CDR3 DNA reads as TGTGCCAGCAGGTCACCTAATAGCAATCAGCCCCAGCATTTT.

The chain has TRBV5-4 and TRBJ2-1, with D hard to call. The V and J ends lost 0 bases and 6 bases respectively, with 7 bases between them. The CDR3 runs 13 residues. CDR1 and CDR2 (germline): SGHNT, YYREEE (reference sequence). The CDR3 loop reads CASSLEASNEQFF. In DNA, the CDR3 is TGTGCCAGCAGCTTGGAGGCCAGCAATGAGCAGTTCTTC.

This sequence joins TRBV20-1 and TRBJ2-3; 14 nucleotides agree with TRBD2. The CDR3 totals 16 residues. Looked up from germline, CDR1 is DFQATT and CDR2 is SNEGSKA (reference sequence). Trimming at V came to 3 bases and at J to 3 bases, leaving 5 bases not matched to a gene. CDR3: CSARGTSGSGTDTQYF. The CDR3 DNA reads TGCAGTGCTAGGGGGACTAGCGGGAGTGGGACAGATACGCAGTATTTT.

This clonotype was recorded only once. The chain employs TRBV12-5 and TRBJ2-1; TRBD1 might be the D (7 bases). The CDR3 extends over 15 amino acids. The germline gives CDR1 LGHNT, CDR2 FRNRAP. Trimming took 6 bases from V and 5 from J, leaving 17 bases between them. The CDR3 bases are TGTGCTAGTGGCAGGGGGGAAGACGGACACAATGAGCAGTTCTTC. This codes for CASGRGEDGHNEQFF.

The V call is TRBV29-1, the J call TRBJ2-7; D is unclear. The ends were cut back, 4 bases at V and 4 bases at J, with 8 bases in the middle. The CDR3 runs to 11 residues. CDR1 and CDR2 from the germline V gene are SQVTM and ANQGSEA. DNA of the CDR3: TGCAGCGTTGTAGGCGAGTACGAGCAGTACTTC. Its protein is CSVVGEYEQYF.

The CDR3 DNA reads as TGCAGCGCCATGGGCCACTACGAGCAGTACTTC. It translates to CSAMGHYEQYF. V usage is TRBV29-1 and J usage is TRBJ2-7; D is undetermined. The CDR3 consists of 11 residues. CDR1 SQVTM and CDR2 ANQGSEA come from the germline V gene. V dropped 7 bases and J dropped 3 bases, with 10 bases sitting between them.

The V and J genes are TRBV7-9 and TRBJ2-5, with 7 bases aligning to TRBD1. This CDR3 is 12 amino acids long. J gave up 8 bases and V 5 bases, and 5 bases lay outside the gene matches. Per germline, CDR1 SEHNR and CDR2 FQNEAQ (reference sequence). The CDR3, as DNA: TGTGCCAGCAGCCCTCGGGACAGCACCCAGTACTTC. It specifies CASSPRDSTQYF.

The rearrangement links TRBV6-5 to TRBJ2-5, with D perhaps TRBD1 (6 bases). Germline CDR1 and CDR2: MNHEY and SVGAGI. CDR3 length: 14 residues. V was shortened by 2 bases and J by 0 bases, with 7 bases between the two germline ends. The CDR3 sequence: CASSYGGYQETQYF. The CDR3 coding sequence is TGTGCCAGCAGTTACGGGGGCTACCAAGAGACCCAGTACTTC.